This T cell receptor (beta chain) appears in the sequencing data of a study of blood T cell repertoires in COVID-19. Study details: From T cells, B-cell-depleted T cells, or PBMCs came the material, which was cDNA or gDNA.

The CDR3 contains 13 residues. V lost 7 bases and J 3 bases, leaving 12 bases between the germline ends. Participants, 18 to 89 years old, spanned 25 or so US areas. Two consecutive negative NP/OP PCR tests, clearance, or resolved symptoms defined Cohort 3 recovery. How the authors handled the data: Quantification of nucleated cells was approximated via reference gene primer amplification. The assay was immunoSEQ multiplex PCR, and TCRdb's table has in-frame clones only and misses some. V, J and clone size reflect that table, while D and trimming were determined from the DNA. This table has 400,000 to 450,000 clones, about nine tenths appearing once.

Sequencing was carried out using PBMCs or T cells enriched from blood (not recorded which). The chain employs TRBV12-3 or TRBV12-4 and TRBJ2-5; no firm D call. The receptor was derived from a man between 18 and 29 years old who had recovered from COVID-19. CDR3 sequence (DNA): TGTGCCAGCACCACGGGTCAGAAAGAGACCCAGTACTTC. This gives the protein CASTTGQKETQYF.